This T cell receptor beta chain comes out of a study of graft-versus-host responses after intestinal transplantation. The overall study: Anti-thymocyte globulin induction, then tacrolimus and steroids for about 3 years, went to all recipients.

The V gene end was trimmed by 2 bases and the J gene end by 6 bases; junction bases not matched to a gene: 11. CDR1 and CDR2 from the germline V gene are MDHEN and SYDVKM. This CDR3 is 17 amino acids long. Findings and limits, study-wide: The authors found GvH clones in recipient marrow, some appearing first in ileum or blood. Clonal ratios of graft-versus-host to host-versus-graft in allografts were high for patients exhibiting graft-donor T cell macrochimerism. Circulating GvH clones peaking coincided with falling HvG clones soon after transplant.

Of note for this clone: Its antigen is currently unknown.

Profiled with immunoSEQ multiplex PCR; TCRdb holds only in-frame clones, not every one. The table lists more than 65,000 clones, less than 90% of them singletons, with 0.3% to 0.4% in the top ten. Sequenced here: unstimulated CD4+ T cells sorted from spleen or lymph node cells, sampled before intestinal transplant. The chain is built from TRBV28 and TRBJ2-1; 9 bases are a match to TRBD2. The clonotype originates from a human donor who received an intestinal transplant. CDR3 sequence: CASSLLPLAGGVNEQFF. The CDR3, as DNA: TGTGCCAGCAGTTTACTACCTCTTGCGGGGGGGGTCAATGAGCAGTTCTTC.